These T cell receptor beta chains were read from a single sample in a study of cytomegalovirus exposure and HLA in healthy donors. The data were produced by immunoSEQ multiplex PCR, yet TCRdb's version contains in-frame clones alone and is incomplete. The data contain 95,000 to 150,000 clones, roughly three fifths of them singletons. The sample taken for sequencing was PBMCs. The receptors stem from a man younger than 30 in good health and CMV-seronegative. Both conserved end residues are part of each CDR3. A D gene is named only where the DNA matches it firmly. Not every row has a clone size; where given, it reads once, few, many or a size class.

TRBJ2-7	14	.	.	TRBV7-2	CASSPQGLSYEQYF	TGTGCCAGCAGCCCACAGGGTCTCTCCTACGAGCAGTACTTC
TRBJ2-7	15	TRBD1	few	TRBV7-8	CASSLIGTGGHEQYF	TGTGCCAGCAGCTTAATTGGGACAGGGGGCCACGAGCAGTACTTC
TRBJ1-3	16	.	few	TRBV7-6	CASSLEVTDTGNTIYF	TGTGCCAGCAGCTTAGAGGTCACAGACACTGGAAACACCATATATTTT
TRBJ1-2	15	.	once	TRBV7-2	CASSYRTQGSGSYTF	TGTGCCAGCAGCTACCGTACCCAGGGGTCGGGGAGCTACACCTTC
TRBJ1-5	17	TRBD1	.	TRBV5-3	CARSPVRPDRRNQPQHF	TGTGCCAGAAGCCCCGTCAGGCCGGACAGGAGAAATCAGCCCCAGCATTTT
TRBJ2-3	17	TRBD2	.	TRBV5-8	CASSLSSGALNTDTQYF	TGTGCCAGCAGCTTGAGTAGCGGGGCACTCAACACAGATACGCAGTATTTT
TRBJ1-5	15	TRBD1	.	TRBV6-6	CASTSGGTVTQPQHF	TGTGCCAGCACCTCTGGAGGGACAGTAACACAGCCCCAGCATTTT
TRBJ1-1	11	.	.	TRBV23-1	CAAGRGLKAFF	TGCGCCGCGGGACGGGGACTTAAAGCTTTCTTT
TRBJ2-7	13	.	.	TRBV27	CASSFPVGGAWYF	TGTGCCAGCAGTTTCCCCGTCGGTGGGGCATGGTACTTC
TRBJ2-7	12	.	.	TRBV29-1	CSVEGAGYEQYF	TGCAGCGTTGAAGGCGCGGGCTACGAGCAGTACTTC
TRBJ2-3	14	.	once	TRBV29-1	CSVGGPNGADTQYF	TGCAGCGTCGGGGGTCCAAACGGCGCAGATACGCAGTATTTT
TRBJ2-7	16	.	.	TRBV15	CATSSLGTRLGYEQYF	TGTGCCACCAGCTCCCTAGGGACAAGGTTGGGCTACGAGCAGTACTTC
TRBJ1-3	14	.	few	TRBV27	CASSLRGGGNTIYF	TGTGCCAGCAGTTTAAGAGGGGGAGGAAACACCATATATTTT
TRBJ2-7	12	TRBD2	.	TRBV2	CARGGLGYEQYF	TGTGCCAGGGGAGGGCTAGGGTACGAGCAGTACTTC
TRBJ2-1	14	.	once	TRBV19	CASSFRESRNEQFF	TGTGCCAGTAGTTTCCGGGAGTCTCGCAATGAGCAGTTCTTC
TRBJ1-1	15	.	.	TRBV6-5	CASSHRRGVKTEAFF	TGTGCCAGCAGCCACCGCCGGGGAGTAAAAACTGAAGCTTTCTTT
TRBJ1-4	14	.	.	TRBV6-5	CASSPTGTNEKLFF	TGTGCCAGCAGTCCGACAGGAACTAATGAAAAACTGTTTTTT
TRBJ2-3	15	TRBD1	once	TRBV28	CASSEGQGGTDTQYF	TGTGCCTCAAGCGAGGGACAGGGGGGAACAGATACGCAGTATTTT
TRBJ2-7	17	TRBD2	few	TRBV19	CASSDPDLKAGYYEQYF	TGTGCCAGTTCCGACCCGGACTTAAAAGCGGGATACTACGAGCAGTACTTC
TRBJ2-7	11	.	few	TRBV30	CAWGAGDEQYF	TGTGCCTGGGGGGCAGGGGACGAGCAGTACTTC
TRBJ2-7	16	TRBD1	.	TRBV7-9	CASSLLPGQGAYEQYF	TGTGCCAGCAGCTTACTACCGGGACAGGGGGCCTACGAGCAGTACTTC
TRBJ1-5	15	.	.	TRBV6-1	CSSSAQPGYNQPQHF	TGTTCCAGCAGCGCACAACCGGGGTACAATCAGCCCCAGCATTTT
TRBJ1-2	13	.	.	TRBV28	CASSSRSFYGYTF	TGTGCCAGCAGTTCCCGGAGTTTCTATGGCTACACCTTC
TRBJ2-2	14	TRBD2	.	TRBV4-1	CASSQGTSGLELFF	TGCGCCAGCAGCCAAGGGACTAGCGGTCTGGAGCTGTTTTTT
TRBJ1-5	12	.	.	TRBV6-1	CASRTADQPQHF	TGTGCCAGCAGGACAGCTGATCAGCCCCAGCATTTT
TRBJ1-2	15	TRBD1	few	TRBV10-3	CAISEKGQGATGYTF	TGTGCCATCAGTGAGAAGGGACAGGGGGCGACAGGCTACACCTTC